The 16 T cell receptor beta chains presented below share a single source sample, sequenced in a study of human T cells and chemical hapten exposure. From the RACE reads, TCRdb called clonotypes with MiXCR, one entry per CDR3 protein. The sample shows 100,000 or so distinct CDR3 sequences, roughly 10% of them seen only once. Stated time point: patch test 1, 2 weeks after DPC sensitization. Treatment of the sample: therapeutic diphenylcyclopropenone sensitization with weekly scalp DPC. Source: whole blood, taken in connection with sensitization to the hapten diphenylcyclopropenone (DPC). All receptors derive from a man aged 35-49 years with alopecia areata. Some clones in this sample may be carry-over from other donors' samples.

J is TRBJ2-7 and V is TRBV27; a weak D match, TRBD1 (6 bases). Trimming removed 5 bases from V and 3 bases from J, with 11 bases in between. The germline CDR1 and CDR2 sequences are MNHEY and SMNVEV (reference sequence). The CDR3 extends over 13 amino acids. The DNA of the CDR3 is TGTGCCAGCAGTATAGACAGGCACTACGAGCAGTACTTC. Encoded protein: CASSIDRHYEQYF.

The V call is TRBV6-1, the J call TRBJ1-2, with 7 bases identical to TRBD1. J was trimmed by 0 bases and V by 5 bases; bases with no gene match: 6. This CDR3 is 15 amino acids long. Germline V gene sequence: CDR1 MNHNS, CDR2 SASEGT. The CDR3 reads CASSPYRGANYGYTF. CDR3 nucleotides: TGTGCCAGCAGTCCGTACAGGGGAGCTAACTATGGCTACACCTTC.

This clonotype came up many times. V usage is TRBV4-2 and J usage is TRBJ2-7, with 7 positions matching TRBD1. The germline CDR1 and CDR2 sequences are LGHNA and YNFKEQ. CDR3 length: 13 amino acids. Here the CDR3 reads CATRGQGEYEQYV. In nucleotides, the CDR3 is TGTGCTACCCGAGGCCAGGGGGAATACGAGCAGTACGTC.

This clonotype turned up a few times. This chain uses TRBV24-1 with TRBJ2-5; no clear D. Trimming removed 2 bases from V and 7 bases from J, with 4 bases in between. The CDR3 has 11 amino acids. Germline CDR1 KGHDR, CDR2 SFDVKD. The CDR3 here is CATSDSMTQYF. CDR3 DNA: TGTGCCACCAGTGATTCGATGACCCAGTACTTC.

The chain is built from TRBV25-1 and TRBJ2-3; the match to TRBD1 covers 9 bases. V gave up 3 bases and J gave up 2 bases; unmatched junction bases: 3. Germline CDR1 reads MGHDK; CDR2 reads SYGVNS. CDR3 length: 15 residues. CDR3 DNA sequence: TGTGCCAGCAGTGACGGGACAGGGCCCACAGATACGCAGTATTTT. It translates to CASSDGTGPTDTQYF.

The CDR3 DNA reads TGTGCCAGCTGGACGACTAGGCGGGGCTACAATGAGCAGTTCTTC. This gives the protein CASWTTRRGYNEQFF. The V and J genes are TRBV6-5 and TRBJ2-1; D perhaps matches TRBD2 (6 bases). Germline CDR1 MNHEY, CDR2 SVGAGI. The CDR3 has 15 residues. V lost 8 bases and J 3 bases, leaving 17 bases between the germline ends.

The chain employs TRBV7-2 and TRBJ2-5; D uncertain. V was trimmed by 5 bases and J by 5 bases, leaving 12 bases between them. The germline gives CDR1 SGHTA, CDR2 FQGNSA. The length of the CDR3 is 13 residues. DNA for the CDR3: TGTGCCAGCAGCCGCTACACCCAGGAGACCCAGTACTTC. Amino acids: CASSRYTQETQYF.

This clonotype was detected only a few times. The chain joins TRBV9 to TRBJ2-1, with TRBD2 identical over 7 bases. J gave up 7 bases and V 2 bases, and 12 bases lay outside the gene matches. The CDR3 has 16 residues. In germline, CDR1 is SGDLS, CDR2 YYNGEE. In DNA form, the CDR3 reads TGTGCCAGCAGCGTTTGGATGGCGGGAGCGTTGAATGAGCAGTTCTTC. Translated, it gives CASSVWMAGALNEQFF.

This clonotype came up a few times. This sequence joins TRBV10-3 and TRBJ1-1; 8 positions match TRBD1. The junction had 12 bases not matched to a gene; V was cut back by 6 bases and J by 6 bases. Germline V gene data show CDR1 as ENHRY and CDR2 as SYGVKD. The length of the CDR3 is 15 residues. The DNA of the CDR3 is TGTGCCATCAGCCAAAAAGACAGGGGTGAAGCTGAAGCTTTCTTT. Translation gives CAISQKDRGEAEAFF.

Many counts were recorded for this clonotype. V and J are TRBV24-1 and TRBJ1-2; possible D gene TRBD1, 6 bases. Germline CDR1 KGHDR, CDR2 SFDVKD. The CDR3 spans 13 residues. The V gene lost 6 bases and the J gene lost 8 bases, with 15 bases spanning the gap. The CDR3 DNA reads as TGTGCCACCAGTTCGACAGGTTCTAGAGGCTACACCTTC. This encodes CATSSTGSRGYTF.

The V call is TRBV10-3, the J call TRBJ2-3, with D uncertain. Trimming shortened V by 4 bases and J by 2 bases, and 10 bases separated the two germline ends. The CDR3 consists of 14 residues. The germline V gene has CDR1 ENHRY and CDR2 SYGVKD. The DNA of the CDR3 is TGTGCCATCAGTGTTTTGGAGATCACAGATACGCAGTATTTT. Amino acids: CAISVLEITDTQYF.

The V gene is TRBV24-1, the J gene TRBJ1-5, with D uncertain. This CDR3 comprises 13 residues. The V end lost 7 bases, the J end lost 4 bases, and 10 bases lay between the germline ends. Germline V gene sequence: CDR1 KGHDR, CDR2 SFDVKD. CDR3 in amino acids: CATSQGRNQPQHF. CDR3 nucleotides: TGTGCCACCAGCCAAGGGCGGAATCAGCCCCAGCATTTT.

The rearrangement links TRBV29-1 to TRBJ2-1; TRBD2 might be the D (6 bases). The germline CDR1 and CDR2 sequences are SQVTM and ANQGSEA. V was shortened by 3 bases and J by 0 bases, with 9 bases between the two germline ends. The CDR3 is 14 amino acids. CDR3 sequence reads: CSVDRGISYNEQFF. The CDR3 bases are TGCAGCGTTGATCGGGGGATCTCCTACAATGAGCAGTTCTTC.

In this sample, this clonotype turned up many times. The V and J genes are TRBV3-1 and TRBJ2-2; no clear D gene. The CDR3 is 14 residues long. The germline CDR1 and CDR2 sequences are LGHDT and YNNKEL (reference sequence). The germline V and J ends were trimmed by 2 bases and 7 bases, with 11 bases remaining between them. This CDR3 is CASSQFGQSGELFF. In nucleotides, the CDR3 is TGTGCCAGCAGCCAATTCGGCCAGAGCGGGGAGCTGTTTTTT.

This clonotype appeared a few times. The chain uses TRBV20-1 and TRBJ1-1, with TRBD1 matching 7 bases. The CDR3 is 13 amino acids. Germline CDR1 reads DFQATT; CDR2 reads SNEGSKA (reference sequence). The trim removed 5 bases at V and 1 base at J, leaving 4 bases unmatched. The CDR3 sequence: CSAGRTGNTEAFF. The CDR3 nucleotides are TGCAGTGCTGGCCGGACAGGGAACACTGAAGCTTTCTTT.

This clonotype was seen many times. The DNA for the CDR3 is TGCGCCAGCAGCCCGACAGTCATGAACACTGAAGCTTTCTTT. Its protein is CASSPTVMNTEAFF. The chain carries TRBV5-1 and TRBJ1-1; D is perhaps TRBD1 (5 bases). CDR1 is SGHRS, CDR2 YFSETQ, per germline. With 4 bases removed from V and 0 bases from J, the gap between germline ends came to 10 bases. The CDR3 consists of 14 residues.